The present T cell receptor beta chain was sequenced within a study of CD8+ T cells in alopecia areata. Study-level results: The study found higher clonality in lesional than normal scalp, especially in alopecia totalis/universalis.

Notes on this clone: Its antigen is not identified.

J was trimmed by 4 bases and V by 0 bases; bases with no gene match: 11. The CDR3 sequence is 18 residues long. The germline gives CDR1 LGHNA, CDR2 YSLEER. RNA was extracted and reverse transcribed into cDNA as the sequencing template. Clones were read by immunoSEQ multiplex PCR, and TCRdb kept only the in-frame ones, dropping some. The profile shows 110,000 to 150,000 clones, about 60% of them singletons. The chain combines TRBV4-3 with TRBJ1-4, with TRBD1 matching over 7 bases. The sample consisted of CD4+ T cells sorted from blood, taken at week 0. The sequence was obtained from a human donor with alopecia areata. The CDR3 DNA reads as TGCGCCAGCAGCCAAGATCTCCTGGTAGGGGGCGATAATGAAAAACTGTTTTTT. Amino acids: CASSQDLLVGGDNEKLFF.